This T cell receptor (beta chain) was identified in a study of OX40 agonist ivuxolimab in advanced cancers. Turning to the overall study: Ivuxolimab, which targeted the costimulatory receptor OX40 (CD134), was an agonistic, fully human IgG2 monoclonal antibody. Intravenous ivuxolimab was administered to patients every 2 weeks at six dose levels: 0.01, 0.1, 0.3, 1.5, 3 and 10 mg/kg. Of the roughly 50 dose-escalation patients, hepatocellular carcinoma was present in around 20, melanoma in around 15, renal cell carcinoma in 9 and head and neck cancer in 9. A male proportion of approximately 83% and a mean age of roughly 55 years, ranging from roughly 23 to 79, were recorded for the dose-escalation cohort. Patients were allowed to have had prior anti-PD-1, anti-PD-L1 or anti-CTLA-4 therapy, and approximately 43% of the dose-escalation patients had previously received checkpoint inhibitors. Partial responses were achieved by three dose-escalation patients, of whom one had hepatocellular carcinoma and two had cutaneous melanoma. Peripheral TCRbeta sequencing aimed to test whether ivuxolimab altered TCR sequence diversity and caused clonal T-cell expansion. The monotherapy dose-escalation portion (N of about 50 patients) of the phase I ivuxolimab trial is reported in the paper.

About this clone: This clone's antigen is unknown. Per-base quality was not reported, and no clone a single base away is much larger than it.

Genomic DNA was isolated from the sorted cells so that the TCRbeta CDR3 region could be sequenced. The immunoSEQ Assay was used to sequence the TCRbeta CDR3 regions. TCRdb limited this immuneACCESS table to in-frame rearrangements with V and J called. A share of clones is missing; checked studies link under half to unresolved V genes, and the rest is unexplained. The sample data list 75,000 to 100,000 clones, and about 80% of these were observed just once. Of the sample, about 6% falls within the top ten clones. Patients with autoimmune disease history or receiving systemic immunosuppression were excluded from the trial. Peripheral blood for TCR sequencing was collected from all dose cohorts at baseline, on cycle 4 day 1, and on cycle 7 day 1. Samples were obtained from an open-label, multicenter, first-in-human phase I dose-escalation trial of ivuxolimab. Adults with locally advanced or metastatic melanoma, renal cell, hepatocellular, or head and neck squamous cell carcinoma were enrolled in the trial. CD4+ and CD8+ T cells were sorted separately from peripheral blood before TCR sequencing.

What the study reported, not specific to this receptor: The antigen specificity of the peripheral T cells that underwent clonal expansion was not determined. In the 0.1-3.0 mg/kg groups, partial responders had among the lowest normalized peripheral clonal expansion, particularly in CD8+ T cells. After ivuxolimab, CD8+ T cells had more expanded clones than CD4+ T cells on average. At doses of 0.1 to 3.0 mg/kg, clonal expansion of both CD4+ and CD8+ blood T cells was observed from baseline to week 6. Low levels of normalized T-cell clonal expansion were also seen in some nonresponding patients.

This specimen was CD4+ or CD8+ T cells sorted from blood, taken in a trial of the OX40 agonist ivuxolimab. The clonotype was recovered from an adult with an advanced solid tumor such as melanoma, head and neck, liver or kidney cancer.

Here is the DNA: TGTGCCAGCAGCGTTGGGGAGGCCGACACCGGGGAGCTGTTTTTT. It translates to CASSVGEADTGELFF. Recombination joined TRBV9 with TRBJ2-2; matching of 6 bases hints at TRBD2 as the D gene. Taken from cysteine to phenylalanine, the CDR3 has 15 residues. Of the read, only the CDR3 DNA is kept; its 45 bases are in frame from base 1. The germline V gene provides CDR1 SGDLS and CDR2 YYNGEE. V loses 2 bases of germline sequence and J loses 3 bases, and the interval between the two ends is 11 bases.